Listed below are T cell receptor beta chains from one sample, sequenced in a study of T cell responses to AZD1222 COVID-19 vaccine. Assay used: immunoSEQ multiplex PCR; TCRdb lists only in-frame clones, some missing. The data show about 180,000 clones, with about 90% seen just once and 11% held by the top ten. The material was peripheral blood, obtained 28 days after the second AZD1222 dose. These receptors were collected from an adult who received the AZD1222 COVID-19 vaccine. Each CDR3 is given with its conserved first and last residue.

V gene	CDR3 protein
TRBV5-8	CASSLRTHSNQPQHF
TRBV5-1	CASSLPSDGDTQYF
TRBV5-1	CASSSRQGVNNEQFF
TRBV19	CASRATGTGNEQFF
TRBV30	CAWGGSPPSYGYTF
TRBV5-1	CASSFEGANTGELFF
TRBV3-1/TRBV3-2	CASSQDDRPTDTQYF
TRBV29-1	CSVDEGSNEQYF
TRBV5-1	CASSLGGSRVFHGYTF
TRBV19	CTSRSGGGQETQYF
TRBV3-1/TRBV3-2	CASSQGSLGAFF
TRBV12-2	CASRLVATRTGELFF
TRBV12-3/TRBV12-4	CASSLDSGRGYTF
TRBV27	CASRGPVYQPQHF